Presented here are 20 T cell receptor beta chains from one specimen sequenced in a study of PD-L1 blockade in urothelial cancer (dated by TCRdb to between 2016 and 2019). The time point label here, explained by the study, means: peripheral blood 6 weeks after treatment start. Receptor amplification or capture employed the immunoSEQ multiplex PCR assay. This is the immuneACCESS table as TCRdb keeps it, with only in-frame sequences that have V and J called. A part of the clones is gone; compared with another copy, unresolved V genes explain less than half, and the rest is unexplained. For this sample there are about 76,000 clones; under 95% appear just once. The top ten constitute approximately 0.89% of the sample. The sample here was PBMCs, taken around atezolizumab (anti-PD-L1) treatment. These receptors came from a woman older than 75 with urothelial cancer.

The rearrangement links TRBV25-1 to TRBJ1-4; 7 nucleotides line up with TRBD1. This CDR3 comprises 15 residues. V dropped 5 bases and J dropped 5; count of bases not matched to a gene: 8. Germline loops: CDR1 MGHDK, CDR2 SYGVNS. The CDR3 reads CASSLSTGRNEKLFF. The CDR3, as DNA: TGTGCCAGCAGTCTATCGACAGGGCGGAATGAAAAACTGTTTTTT.

The CDR3 spells CAWSVQLAGEGTQYF. CDR3 nucleotide sequence: TGTGCCTGGAGTGTACAGCTAGCGGGAGAGGGTACGCAGTATTTT. The chain couples TRBV30 to TRBJ2-3; 10 bases fit TRBD2. The germline V gene encodes CDR1 GTSNPN and CDR2 SVGIG (reference sequence). The V segment lost 0 bases and the J segment 8 bases; nucleotides outside the gene matches: 8. This CDR3 has 15 residues.

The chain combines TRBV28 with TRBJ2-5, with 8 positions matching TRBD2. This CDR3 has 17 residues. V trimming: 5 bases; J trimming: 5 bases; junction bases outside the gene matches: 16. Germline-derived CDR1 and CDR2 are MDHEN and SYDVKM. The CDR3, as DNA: TGTGCCAGCAGTGCCGCGGGAGGCAGGGGAACGAGGGAGACCCAGTACTTC. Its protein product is CASSAAGGRGTRETQYF.

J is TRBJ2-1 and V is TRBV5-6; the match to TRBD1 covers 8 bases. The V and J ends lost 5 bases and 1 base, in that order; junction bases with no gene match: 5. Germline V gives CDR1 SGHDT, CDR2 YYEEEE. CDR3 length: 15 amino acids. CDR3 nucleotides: TGTGCCAGCAGGCCGACAGGGGCTTCCTACAATGAGCAGTTCTTC. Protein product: CASRPTGASYNEQFF.

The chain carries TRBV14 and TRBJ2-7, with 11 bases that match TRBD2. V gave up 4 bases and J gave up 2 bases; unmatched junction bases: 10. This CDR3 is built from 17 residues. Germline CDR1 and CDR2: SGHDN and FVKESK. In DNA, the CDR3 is TGTGCCAGCAGCCGAAATTCCGGGACTAGCGGTACCTACGAGCAGTACTTC. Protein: CASSRNSGTSGTYEQYF.

The CDR3 bases are TGTGCCAGCTCACCAAACAGTCTGAACACTGAAGCTTTCTTT. This gives the protein CASSPNSLNTEAFF. The V call is TRBV18, the J call TRBJ1-1, with D unresolved. This CDR3 comprises 14 residues. CDR1 KGHSH and CDR2 LQKENI come from the germline V gene. V was clipped by 2 bases and J by 0 bases, with 7 bases between them.

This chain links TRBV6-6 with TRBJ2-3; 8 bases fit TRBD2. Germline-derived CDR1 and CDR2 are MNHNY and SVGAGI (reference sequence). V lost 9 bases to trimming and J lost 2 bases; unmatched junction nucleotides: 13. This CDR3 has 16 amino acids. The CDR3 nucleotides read TGTGCCAGTCCTCCACGAGCGGGAGTCCTCACAGATACGCAGTATTTT. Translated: CASPPRAGVLTDTQYF.

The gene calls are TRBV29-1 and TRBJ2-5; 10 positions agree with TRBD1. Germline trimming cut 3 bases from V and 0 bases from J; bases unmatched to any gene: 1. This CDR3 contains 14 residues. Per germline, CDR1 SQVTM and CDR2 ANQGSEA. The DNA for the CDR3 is TGCAGCGTTGAGGACAGGGGGTACCAAGAGACCCAGTACTTC. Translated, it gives CSVEDRGYQETQYF.

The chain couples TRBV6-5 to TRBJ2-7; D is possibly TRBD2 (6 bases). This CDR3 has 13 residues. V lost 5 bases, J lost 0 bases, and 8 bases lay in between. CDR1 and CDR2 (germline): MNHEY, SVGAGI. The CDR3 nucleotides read TGTGCCAGCAGTCGGACTAACTCCTACGAGCAGTACTTC. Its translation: CASSRTNSYEQYF.

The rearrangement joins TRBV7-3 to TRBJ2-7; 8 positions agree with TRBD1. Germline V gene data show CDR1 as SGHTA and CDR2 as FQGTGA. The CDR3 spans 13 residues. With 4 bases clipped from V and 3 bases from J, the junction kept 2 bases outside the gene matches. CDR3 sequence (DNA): TGTGCCAGCAGCTGGGACAGGTTCTACGAGCAGTACTTC. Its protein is CASSWDRFYEQYF.

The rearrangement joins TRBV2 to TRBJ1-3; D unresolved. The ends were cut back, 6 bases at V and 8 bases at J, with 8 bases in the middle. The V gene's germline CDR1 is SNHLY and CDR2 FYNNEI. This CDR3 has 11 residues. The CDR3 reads CASSPRDTIYF. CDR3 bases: TGTGCCAGCAGCCCTAGAGACACCATATATTTT.

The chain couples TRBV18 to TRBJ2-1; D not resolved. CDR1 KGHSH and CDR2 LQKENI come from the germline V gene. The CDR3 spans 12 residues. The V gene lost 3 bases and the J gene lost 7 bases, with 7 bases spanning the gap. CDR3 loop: CASSPERNEQFF. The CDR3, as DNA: TGTGCCAGCTCACCGGAGAGGAATGAGCAGTTCTTC.

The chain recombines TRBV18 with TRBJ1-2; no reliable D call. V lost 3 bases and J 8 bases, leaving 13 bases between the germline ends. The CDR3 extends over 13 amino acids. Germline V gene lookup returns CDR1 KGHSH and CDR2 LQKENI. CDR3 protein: CASSPPGMRGYTF. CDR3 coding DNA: TGTGCCAGCTCACCCCCCGGGATGAGGGGCTACACCTTC.

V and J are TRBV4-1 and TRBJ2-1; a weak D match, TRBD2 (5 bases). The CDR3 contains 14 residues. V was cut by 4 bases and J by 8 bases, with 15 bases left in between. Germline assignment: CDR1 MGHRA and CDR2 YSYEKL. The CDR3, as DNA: TGCGCCAGCAGCCTCCCACGGGGTGCCTATGAGCAGTTCTTC. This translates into CASSLPRGAYEQFF.

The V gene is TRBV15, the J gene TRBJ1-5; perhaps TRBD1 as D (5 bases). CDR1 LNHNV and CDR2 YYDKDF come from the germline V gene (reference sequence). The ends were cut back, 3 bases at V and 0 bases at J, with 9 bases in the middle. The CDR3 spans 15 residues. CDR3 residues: CATSSADSSNQPQHF. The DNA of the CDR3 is TGTGCCACCAGCAGCGCCGACAGTAGCAATCAGCCCCAGCATTTT. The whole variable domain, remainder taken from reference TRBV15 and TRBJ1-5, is DAMVIQNPRYQVTQFGKPVTLSCSQTLNHNVMYWYQQKSSQAPKLLFHYYDKDFNNEADTPDNFQSRRPNTSFCFLDIRSPGLGDTAMYLCATSSADSSNQPQHFGDGTRLSIL.

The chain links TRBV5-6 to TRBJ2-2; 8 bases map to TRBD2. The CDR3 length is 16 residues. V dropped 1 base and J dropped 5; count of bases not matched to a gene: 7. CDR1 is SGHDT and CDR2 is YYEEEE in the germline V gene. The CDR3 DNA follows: TGTGCCAGCAGCTTGCCCAGCGGGAGTGGTACCGGGGAGCTGTTTTTT. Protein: CASSLPSGSGTGELFF.

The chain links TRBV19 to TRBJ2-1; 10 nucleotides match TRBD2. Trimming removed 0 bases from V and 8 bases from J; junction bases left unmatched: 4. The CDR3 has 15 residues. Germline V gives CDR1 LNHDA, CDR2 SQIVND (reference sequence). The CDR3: CASSIDWGTSDEQFF. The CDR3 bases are TGTGCCAGTAGTATAGACTGGGGGACTAGCGATGAGCAGTTCTTC.

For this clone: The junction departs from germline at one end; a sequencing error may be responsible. The CDR3 here is CASSPDGSGIYDEQFF. CDR3 coding DNA: TGTGCCAGCAGCCCCGATGGTAGCGGGATCTACGATGAGCAGTTCTTC. The chain has TRBV14 and TRBJ2-1; TRBD2 aligns across 8 bases. The CDR3 contains 16 residues. Germline V CDR1 and CDR2: SGHDN, FVKESK.

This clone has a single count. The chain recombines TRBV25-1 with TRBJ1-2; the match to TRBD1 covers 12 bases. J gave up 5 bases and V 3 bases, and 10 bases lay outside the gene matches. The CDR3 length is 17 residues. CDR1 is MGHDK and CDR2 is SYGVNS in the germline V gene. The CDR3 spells CASSDSGTGGQGYGYTF. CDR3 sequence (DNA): TGTGCCAGCAGTGACTCCGGGACAGGGGGCCAGGGGTATGGCTACACCTTC.

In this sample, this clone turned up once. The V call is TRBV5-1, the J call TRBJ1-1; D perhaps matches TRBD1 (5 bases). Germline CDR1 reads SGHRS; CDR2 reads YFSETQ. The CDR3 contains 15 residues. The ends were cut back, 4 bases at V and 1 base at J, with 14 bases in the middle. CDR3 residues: CASSREATANTEAFF. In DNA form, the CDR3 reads TGCGCCAGCAGCCGAGAGGCGACAGCGAACACTGAAGCTTTCTTT.